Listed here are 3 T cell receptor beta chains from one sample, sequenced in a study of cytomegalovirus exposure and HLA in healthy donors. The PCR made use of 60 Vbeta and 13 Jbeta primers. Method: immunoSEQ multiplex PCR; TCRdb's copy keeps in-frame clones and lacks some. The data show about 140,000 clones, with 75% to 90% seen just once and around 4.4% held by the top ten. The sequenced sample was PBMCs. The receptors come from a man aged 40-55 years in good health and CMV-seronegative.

Written as DNA, the CDR3 is TGTGCCAGCACCCTAGCCCAGGGTAATAATTCACCCCTCCACTTT. Translated, it gives CASTLAQGNNSPLHF. This chain connects TRBV7-8 to TRBJ1-6, with D possibly being TRBD1 (5 bases). The germline V and J ends were trimmed by 7 bases and 5 bases, with 15 bases remaining between them. The length of the CDR3 is 15 residues. Germline V gene data show CDR1 as SGHVS and CDR2 as FQNEAQ.

The CDR3 nucleotides are TGTGCCAGCAGCTTTAGCGGGGGGGCCACAGATACGCAGTATTTT. It codes for CASSFSGGATDTQYF. This chain connects TRBV5-6 to TRBJ2-3; 11 nucleotides line up with TRBD2. The CDR3 sequence is 15 residues long. The germline gives CDR1 SGHDT, CDR2 YYEEEE. V lost 2 bases to trimming and J lost 2 bases; unmatched junction nucleotides: 1.

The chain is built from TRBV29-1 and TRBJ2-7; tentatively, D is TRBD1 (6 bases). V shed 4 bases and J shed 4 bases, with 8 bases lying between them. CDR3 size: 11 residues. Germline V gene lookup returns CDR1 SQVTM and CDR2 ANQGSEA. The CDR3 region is CSVADSYEQYF. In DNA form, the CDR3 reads TGCAGCGTTGCGGACAGTTACGAGCAGTACTTC.